Each of the 24 T cell receptor beta chains below was sequenced from the same sample in a study of T cell repertoires in cytomegalovirus infection. In TCRdb, the reads were re-called with MiXCR into one record per CDR3 protein. The sample shows 900,000 to 950,000 distinct CDR3 sequences, roughly 31% of them seen only once. Antigens for these TCRs are unknown. Sequenced here: cultured CD8+ T cells from PBMCs, sampled from culture after CMV antigen stimulation. These receptors were obtained from a human donor in good health (CMV status not recorded). Some clones in this sample may be carry-over from other donors' samples.

The table lists this clonotype with a few counts. V gene TRBV7-9 combines with J gene TRBJ2-1; D is undetermined. The CDR3 is 16 amino acids. V was clipped by 4 bases and J by 12 bases, with 25 bases between them. The germline CDR1 and CDR2 sequences are SEHNR and FQNEAQ (reference sequence). The CDR3 sequence: CASSSILIDWGFGQFF. In DNA form, the CDR3 reads TGTGCCAGCAGCTCAATCCTAATAGATTGGGGTTTCGGGCAGTTCTTC. The full variable domain, in which reference TRBV7-9 and TRBJ2-1 provide the parts outside the CDR3, is DTGVSQNPRHKITKRGQNVTFRCDPISEHNRLYWYRQTLGQGPEFLTYFQNEAQLEKSRLLSDRFSAERPKGSFSTLEIQRTEQGDSAMYLCASSSILIDWGFGQFFGPGTRLTVL.

V gene TRBV4-1 combines with J gene TRBJ1-1; D not resolved. CDR1 and CDR2 (germline): MGHRA, YSYEKL. CDR3 length: 15 amino acids. V gave up 0 bases and J gave up 4 bases, with 12 bases separating them. The CDR3 loop is CASSQDGEGSTEAFF. DNA of the CDR3: TGCGCCAGCAGCCAAGATGGTGAGGGATCCACTGAAGCTTTCTTT.

The chain is built from TRBV27 and TRBJ2-6; TRBD1 agrees at 8 bases. Per the germline V gene, CDR1 is MNHEY and CDR2 is SMNVEV (reference sequence). The CDR3 covers 17 residues. J was trimmed by 0 bases and V by 6 bases; bases with no gene match: 7. CDR3 sequence reads: CASRWGQALSGANVLTF. The CDR3 DNA reads as TGTGCCAGCAGATGGGGACAGGCACTCTCTGGGGCCAACGTCCTGACTTTC.

This clonotype was seen only once. V usage is TRBV20-1 and J usage is TRBJ2-7; TRBD1 matches at 7 bases. This CDR3 region has 15 residues. The ends lost 0 bases at V and 2 bases at J; junction bases unmatched: 7. The germline CDR1 and CDR2 sequences are DFQATT and SNEGSKA (reference sequence). The CDR3 reads CSARDWKGAAYEQYF. CDR3 bases: TGCAGTGCTAGAGATTGGAAGGGGGCGGCCTACGAGCAGTACTTC.

This sequence joins TRBV6-2 or TRBV6-3 and TRBJ1-3; weak D call: TRBD1 (5 bases). The CDR3 contains 12 residues. Trimming stripped 6 bases from V and 5 bases from J, with 8 bases between. Germline assignment: CDR1 MNHEY and CDR2 SVGEGT. CDR3 protein: CASSRDRNTIYF. Written as DNA, the CDR3 is TGTGCCAGCAGCAGGGACCGAAACACCATATATTTT.

The V gene is TRBV19, the J gene TRBJ2-1; D unclear. The CDR3 is 13 amino acids. Germline assignment: CDR1 LNHDA and CDR2 SQIVND (reference sequence). V lost 3 bases and J lost 5, with 8 bases in between. Here the CDR3 DNA reads TGTGCCAGTAGTATTCCCCCGAACAATGAGCAGTTCTTC. Amino acid sequence: CASSIPPNNEQFF.

This chain links TRBV27 with TRBJ1-2; D may be TRBD1 (5 bases). CDR1 is MNHEY and CDR2 is SMNVEV in the germline V gene (reference sequence). V lost 5 bases to trimming and J lost 4 bases, with 20 bases between them. The CDR3 is 16 residues long. DNA of the CDR3: TGTGCCAGCAGTACTTACCCCGACAGCCAGATCTATGGCTACACCTTC. This codes for CASSTYPDSQIYGYTF.

This clonotype occurred many times. J is TRBJ2-7 and V is TRBV19; 10 nucleotides align to TRBD2. Germline V gene lookup returns CDR1 LNHDA and CDR2 SQIVND (reference sequence). V dropped 4 bases and J dropped 1; count of bases not matched to a gene: 1. The length of the CDR3 is 14 residues. Written as DNA, the CDR3 is TGTGCCAGTAGTACACTAGCGGGATCCTACGAGCAGTACTTC. Its protein product is CASSTLAGSYEQYF.

The chain carries TRBV7-6 and TRBJ2-1, with TRBD2 matching over 15 bases. The CDR3 is made up of 17 amino acids. With V trimmed by 3 bases and J by 4 bases, 4 bases remained unmatched. In germline, CDR1 is SGHVS, CDR2 FNYEAQ. The CDR3, as DNA: TGTGCCAGCAGCTTGGGACTAGCGGGGGGTATATACAATGAGCAGTTCTTC. Protein sequence: CASSLGLAGGIYNEQFF.

This clonotype was seen a handful of times. V is TRBV10-3 and J is TRBJ1-2, with 8 nucleotides matching TRBD1. Germline trimming cut 7 bases from V and 2 bases from J; bases unmatched to any gene: 6. This CDR3 is built from 14 residues. In germline, CDR1 is ENHRY, CDR2 SYGVKD. The CDR3 bases are TGTGCCATCATCGCGGGGGACAGGAACTATGGCTACACCTTC. Translating it yields CAIIAGDRNYGYTF.

In the case of this clonotype: Possible read error: a much larger clone is one base away. The chain combines TRBV7-2 with TRBJ1-2; 7 nucleotides agree with TRBD1. The CDR3 is 16 amino acids. Germline CDR1 and CDR2: SGHTA and FQGNSA. The trim removed 5 bases at V and 1 base at J, leaving 10 bases unmatched. The CDR3 DNA reads TGTGCCAGCAGCCATACCGGGACAGTACTTAACTATGGCTACACCTTC. It codes for CASSHTGTVLNYGYTF.

This clonotype was recorded a few times. The V call is TRBV24-1, the J call TRBJ1-5; D is perhaps TRBD1 (6 bases). The CDR3 spans 13 residues. CDR1 is KGHDR, CDR2 SFDVKD, per germline. Trimming pared 8 bases from V and 3 bases from J, leaving 10 bases between. As DNA, the CDR3 is TGTGCCACCAAGGCAGGGGCCAATCAGCCCCAGCATTTT. This gives the protein CATKAGANQPQHF.

Remarks on this clonotype: Because it lacks the conserved phenylalanine or tryptophan at the end, this CDR3 is likely a read error. V gene TRBV27 combines with J gene TRBJ2-3; D call uncertain. The CDR3 has 14 residues. Germline CDR1 is MNHEY and CDR2 is SMNVEV (reference sequence). Between the trimmed V and J ends, which lost 5 bases and 2 bases, there was a span of 11 bases. CDR3 in amino acids: CASSPEPNTDTQYS. The CDR3 region has the DNA TGTGCCAGCAGTCCCGAACCTAACACAGATACGCAGTATTCT.

This clonotype was seen repeatedly, ten times or more. J is TRBJ1-5 and V is TRBV7-2; D gene unclear. V was shortened by 1 base and J by 0 bases, with 13 bases between the two germline ends. Looked up from germline, CDR1 is SGHTA and CDR2 is FQGNSA. This CDR3 is 17 amino acids long. The CDR3 coding sequence is TGTGCCAGCAGCTTAGATCCCGTAGGGTATAGCAATCAGCCCCAGCATTTT. Its translation is CASSLDPVGYSNQPQHF.

Ten or more counts support this clonotype. The chain carries TRBV11-3 and TRBJ1-1; the D is unclear. Germline CDR1 SGHNT, CDR2 YENEEA. This CDR3 is 13 amino acids long. The V and J ends lost 5 bases and 1 base respectively, with 8 bases between them. CDR3 nucleotides: TGTGCCAGCAGCCCTGCCCCGAACACTGAAGCTTTCTTT. It encodes CASSPAPNTEAFF.

The rearrangement uses TRBV6-2 or TRBV6-3 and TRBJ2-1, with 9 positions matching TRBD2. With V trimmed by 6 bases and J by 10 bases, 7 bases remained unmatched. CDR3 size: 13 residues. The germline gives CDR1 MNHEY, CDR2 SVGEGT. CDR3 sequence reads: CASRPAGGYEQFF. In DNA form, the CDR3 reads TGTGCCAGCAGGCCAGCGGGGGGATACGAGCAGTTCTTC.

The chain is built from TRBV15 and TRBJ1-4; D perhaps matches TRBD1 (6 bases). The CDR3 spans 17 residues. Trimming took 0 bases from V and 7 from J, leaving 18 bases between them. In germline, CDR1 is LNHNV, CDR2 YYDKDF (reference sequence). CDR3 DNA sequence: TGTGCCACCAGCAGAGATGTTGAGGGGGGCTGGAGTGAAAAACTGTTTTTT. It yields the protein CATSRDVEGGWSEKLFF.

The chain is built from TRBV27 and TRBJ1-1; no reliable D call. The CDR3 runs to 14 residues. CDR1 MNHEY and CDR2 SMNVEV come from the germline V gene (reference sequence). The V and J ends lost 3 bases and 1 base respectively, with 9 bases between them. CDR3 protein: CASSFASWNTEAFF. CDR3 coding DNA: TGTGCCAGCAGTTTCGCCTCATGGAACACTGAAGCTTTCTTT.

This chain connects TRBV6-2 or TRBV6-3 to TRBJ2-1; perhaps TRBD2 as D (5 bases). This CDR3 comprises 13 residues. V lost 4 bases to trimming and J lost 5 bases, with 9 bases between them. The V gene's germline CDR1 is MNHEY and CDR2 SVGEGT. DNA of the CDR3: TGTGCCAGCAGTTCGGACTTCGACAATGAGCAGTTCTTC. Encoded protein: CASSSDFDNEQFF.

This clonotype was counted many times. The chain recombines TRBV27 with TRBJ1-6, with D tentatively TRBD1 (5 bases). The CDR3 length is 14 residues. The germline V gene has CDR1 MNHEY and CDR2 SMNVEV (reference sequence). V was trimmed by 2 bases and J by 9 bases, leaving 11 bases between them. CDR3 sequence (DNA): TGTGCCAGCAGTTTAGGGCAGGGAAGTTCACCCCTCCACTTT. As protein: CASSLGQGSSPLHF.

This clonotype occurred a few times. This sequence joins TRBV7-6 and TRBJ2-1; perhaps D is TRBD1 or TRBD2 (6 bases each). Trimming took 5 bases from V and 0 from J, leaving 14 bases between them. This CDR3 spans 16 amino acids. In germline, CDR1 is SGHVS, CDR2 FNYEAQ. CDR3: CASSVTGGSSYNEQFF. The CDR3 DNA reads TGTGCCAGCAGCGTAACCGGGGGCAGCTCCTACAATGAGCAGTTCTTC.

This clonotype turned up a few times. The chain has TRBV12-3 or TRBV12-4 and TRBJ1-5; D remains ambiguous. The V gene lost 3 bases and the J gene lost 2 bases, with 14 bases spanning the gap. The CDR3 covers 16 residues. The CDR3 is CASSLVEFLGNQPQHF. As DNA, the CDR3 is TGTGCCAGCAGTTTGGTAGAGTTTTTGGGCAATCAGCCCCAGCATTTT.

This clonotype was seen once. The genes are TRBV4-2 and TRBJ1-3; D is perhaps TRBD1 (6 bases). Germline V CDR1 and CDR2: LGHNA, YNFKEQ. Trimming took off 0 bases at V and 8 bases at J, with 17 bases between the two ends. The CDR3 loop spans 16 amino acids. The CDR3 bases are TGTGCCAGCAGCCAAGATCGTGCGGGGGCTGTGGACACCATATATTTT. Residues: CASSQDRAGAVDTIYF.

The chain links TRBV29-1 to TRBJ2-3; D may be TRBD2 (6 bases). The germline V and J ends were trimmed by 6 bases and 8 bases, with 18 bases remaining between them. The CDR3 loop spans 13 amino acids. Germline V lookup: CDR1 SQVTM, CDR2 ANQGSEA. The CDR3 here is CSVEGVGYGTQYF. Written as DNA, the CDR3 is TGCAGCGTGGAGGGAGTCGGATACGGTACGCAGTATTTT.